This TCR beta chain was captured by sequencing in a study of cytomegalovirus exposure and HLA in healthy donors. Findings and caveats of the study: The classifier was said to identify cytomegalovirus status with high specificity and sensitivity. Cytomegalovirus-associated TCR beta chains were listed, numbering 150 to 200. Many donors carried some public TCRs, although rarity characterized most TCR sequences. Testing in vitro showed a few CMV-associated chains specific for CMV antigens.

Sequencing used immunoSEQ multiplex PCR; TCRdb keeps in-frame clones, though not all of them. Among some 86,000 clones, roughly 93% were seen once, and the ten largest hold 3.6%. Regarding this clone: Its antigen is not identified.

V gave up 3 bases and J gave up 4 bases, with 9 bases separating them. The CDR3 runs 13 residues. Looked up from germline, CDR1 is MNHNY and CDR2 is SVGAGI (reference sequence). The chain links TRBV6-6 to TRBJ1-1; D is possibly TRBD1 (6 bases). The TCR sequence derives from a young woman in good health and CMV-seronegative. The source material was PBMCs. CDR3: CASSYQGSTEAFF. The CDR3 DNA reads as TGTGCCAGCAGTTATCAGGGGAGCACTGAAGCTTTCTTT.